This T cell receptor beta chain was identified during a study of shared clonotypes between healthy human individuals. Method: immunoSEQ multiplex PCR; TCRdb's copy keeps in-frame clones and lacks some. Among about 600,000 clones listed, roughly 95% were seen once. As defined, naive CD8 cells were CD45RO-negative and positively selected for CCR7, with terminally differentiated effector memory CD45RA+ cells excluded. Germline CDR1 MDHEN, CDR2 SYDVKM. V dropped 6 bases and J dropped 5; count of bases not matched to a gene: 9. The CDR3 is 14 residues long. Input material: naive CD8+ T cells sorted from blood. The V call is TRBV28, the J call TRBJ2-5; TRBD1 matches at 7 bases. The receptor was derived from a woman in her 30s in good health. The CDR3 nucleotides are TGTGCCAGCAGCCGGAATACAGGGGATGAGACCCAGTACTTC. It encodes CASSRNTGDETQYF.